This TCR beta chain was recovered during a study of CD8 T cells in ankylosing spondylitis. Each CDR3 protein is one row after TCRdb ran MiXCR on the 5' RACE reads. The table shows roughly 150,000 distinct CDR3 sequences, with 9.8% occurring only once. Germline V gene data show CDR1 as LGHDT and CDR2 as YNNKEL (reference sequence). V dropped 0 bases and J dropped 2 bases, with 4 bases sitting between them. The CDR3 sequence is 14 residues long. This clonotype was counted at least ten times. This TCR was sampled from a female donor with ankylosing spondylitis or in good health (not recorded which). The chain employs TRBV3-1 and TRBJ2-2; no firm D call. Sequenced input: blood, either unsorted or a sorted T cell fraction (not recorded which). The CDR3 DNA reads TGTGCCAGCAGCCAAGAATTAAACACCGGGGAGCTGTTTTTT. Its protein product is CASSQELNTGELFF.